Below, 10 T cell receptor beta chains from the same sample are listed, as sequenced in a study of blood T cell repertoires in COVID-19. The table came from immunoSEQ multiplex PCR; TCRdb's copy has only in-frame clones and leaves some out. The repertoire holds around 99,000 clones, with 75% to 95% as singletons. Sequenced input: peripheral blood. The receptors come from a man in his fifties with acute or convalescent COVID-19.

This chain uses TRBV29-1 with TRBJ2-7, with TRBD1 identical over 8 bases. This CDR3 has 13 residues. Germline-derived CDR1 and CDR2 are SQVTM and ANQGSEA. V gave up 5 bases and J gave up 3 bases; unmatched junction bases: 6. The CDR3 coding sequence is TGCAGCGTTCGGGGCAGGGGGCTCTACGAGCAGTACTTC. Translated, it gives CSVRGRGLYEQYF.

The chain joins TRBV3-1 (or the pseudogene TRBV3-2) to TRBJ2-7; 7 nucleotides agree with TRBD1. CDR1 and CDR2 from the germline V gene are LGHDT and YNNKEL (reference sequence). The CDR3 length is 14 residues. V was pared by 10 bases and J by 1 base, with 10 bases of the junction left unmatched. CDR3 in amino acids: CATATTGASYEQYF. The CDR3 DNA is TGTGCCACCGCCACAACAGGGGCTTCCTACGAGCAGTACTTC.

The chain couples TRBV20-1 to TRBJ2-7; TRBD2 aligns across 7 bases. The V and J ends lost 3 bases and 2 bases, in that order; junction bases with no gene match: 7. This CDR3 region has 14 residues. Germline V gene sequence: CDR1 DFQATT, CDR2 SNEGSKA (reference sequence). CDR3 region: CSASTREITYEQYF. Written as DNA, the CDR3 is TGCAGTGCTAGTACGCGGGAGATCACCTACGAGCAGTACTTC.

This chain joins TRBV27 and TRBJ2-1; 12 bases line up with TRBD2. The CDR3 has 16 residues. Germline CDR1 reads MNHEY; CDR2 reads SMNVEV (reference sequence). V trimming: 4 bases; J trimming: 2 bases; junction bases outside the gene matches: 3. The CDR3 DNA sequence: TGTGCCAGCAGTTCCAGACTAGCGGGAGCCTACAATGAGCAGTTCTTC. This sequence encodes CASSSRLAGAYNEQFF.

This chain joins TRBV19 and TRBJ1-2; weak D call: TRBD1 (6 bases). Trimming shortened V by 2 bases and J by 3 bases, and 10 bases separated the two germline ends. This CDR3 spans 14 amino acids. The germline V gene has CDR1 LNHDA and CDR2 SQIVND (reference sequence). The CDR3 region has the DNA TGTGCCAGTAGTATAAAGTCAGGGGACTATGGCTACACCTTC. It translates to CASSIKSGDYGYTF.

This sequence joins TRBV7-8 and TRBJ2-5, with D perhaps TRBD2 (5 bases). Germline V gives CDR1 SGHVS, CDR2 FQNEAQ. V was pared by 6 bases and J by 5 bases, with 7 bases between. The CDR3 is 11 amino acids. The CDR3 nucleotides read TGTGCCAGCAGTCCGGGGGAGACCCAGTACTTC. As protein: CASSPGETQYF.

The gene calls are TRBV4-1 and TRBJ1-2; D ambiguous. Germline loops: CDR1 MGHRA, CDR2 YSYEKL. V shed 0 bases and J shed 7 bases, with 12 bases lying between them. This CDR3 comprises 14 residues. The CDR3 sequence is CASSQDPPGRGYTF. The CDR3, as DNA: TGCGCCAGCAGCCAAGATCCGCCAGGTCGTGGCTACACCTTC.

The rearrangement links TRBV2 to TRBJ2-3; 11 nucleotides line up with TRBD1. Looked up from germline, CDR1 is SNHLY and CDR2 is FYNNEI. Germline trimming cut 3 bases from V and 5 bases from J; bases unmatched to any gene: 1. The CDR3 covers 14 residues. Here the CDR3 reads CASSEGQGGDTQYF. The CDR3 nucleotides are TGTGCCAGCAGTGAGGGACAGGGGGGAGATACGCAGTATTTT. Full variable domain (outside the CDR3, taken from reference TRBV2 and TRBJ2-3): EPEVTQTPSHQVTQMGQEVILRCVPISNHLYFYWYRQILGQKVEFLVSFYNNEISEKSEIFDDQFSVERPDGSNFTLKIRSTKLEDSAMYFCASSEGQGGDTQYFGPGTRLTVL.

This clone was seen only once. The rearrangement uses TRBV9 and TRBJ2-7, with 9 bases identical to TRBD1. V shed 3 bases, J shed 3 bases, and the junction held 10 bases outside the gene matches. The CDR3 is 16 residues long. Germline V gene sequence: CDR1 SGDLS, CDR2 YYNGEE. For the CDR3, the DNA is TGTGCCAGCAGCGCTAGTTCGGGACAGGGCTTCTACGAGCAGTACTTC. It encodes CASSASSGQGFYEQYF.

V usage is TRBV5-5 and J usage is TRBJ2-7, with D perhaps matching TRBD1 (6 bases). Germline CDR1 SGHKS, CDR2 YYEKEE (reference sequence). The CDR3 is 13 amino acids. With 2 bases removed from V and 5 bases from J, the gap between germline ends came to 11 bases. The CDR3 bases are TGTGCCAGCAGCTTCTGGGGGCGAGACGAGCAGTACTTC. Protein product: CASSFWGRDEQYF.